The 32 T cell receptor beta chains listed next were all sequenced from one sample in a study of cytotoxic CD8 clonotypes in ibrutinib-treated CLL. Measured with immunoSEQ multiplex PCR; TCRdb has only the in-frame clones, and not every one. There are under 300,000 clones in the sample; under 75% occur only once, and approximately 15% lies in the top ten. The starting material was PBMCs, obtained after 24 months of ibrutinib treatment. Receptor source: a human donor with chronic lymphocytic leukemia.

This chain connects TRBV28 to TRBJ1-5; a possible D gene is TRBD1 (5 bases). The CDR3 runs to 12 residues. Trimming cost V 6 bases and J 6 bases, with 9 bases left between them. From germline, CDR1 is MDHEN and CDR2 SYDVKM. Written as DNA, the CDR3 is TGTGCCAGCAGCCGGGGGAGTCAGCCCCAGCATTTT. As protein: CASSRGSQPQHF.

This clone showed up just a few times. V gene TRBV10-1 combines with J gene TRBJ1-2; the D gene is possibly TRBD1 (5 bases). Germline CDR1 WNHNN, CDR2 SYGVQD (reference sequence). Trimming removed 3 bases from V and 5 bases from J, with 10 bases in between. The CDR3 length is 13 residues. CDR3 region: CASSDGTDYGYTF. CDR3 nucleotides: TGCGCCAGCAGTGACGGGACGGATTATGGCTACACCTTC.

This clone was found a few times. Other nucleotide sequences from this sample produce the same CDR3. J is TRBJ2-7 and V is TRBV30; the D gene is possibly TRBD1 (6 bases). Per the germline V gene, CDR1 is GTSNPN and CDR2 is SVGIG (reference sequence). V lost 5 bases, J lost 2 bases, and 7 bases lay in between. The CDR3 runs to 11 residues. The CDR3 bases are TGTGCCTGGTCAGGGGCCTACGAGCAGTACTTC. This sequence encodes CAWSGAYEQYF.

The gene calls are TRBV19 and TRBJ2-2; D gene unclear. V gave up 5 bases and J gave up 1 base, with 8 bases separating them. The CDR3 loop spans 14 amino acids. CDR1 and CDR2 (germline): LNHDA, SQIVND (reference sequence). CDR3 residues: CASSRRQNTGELFF. The CDR3 bases are TGTGCCAGTAGTCGCCGACAGAACACCGGGGAGCTGTTTTTT.

The V and J genes are TRBV5-5 and TRBJ1-5; D unclear. This CDR3 has 15 residues. The germline V gene encodes CDR1 SGHKS and CDR2 YYEKEE (reference sequence). Trimming left V 3 bases short and J 1 base short, with 11 bases between. The CDR3 DNA follows: TGTGCCAGCAGCTCCGGAGGGCAAAGCAATCAGCCCCAGCATTTT. Translated, it gives CASSSGGQSNQPQHF.

This chain connects TRBV25-1 to TRBJ2-5, with D possibly TRBD1 on 6 matching bases. Germline values: CDR1 MGHDK, CDR2 SYGVNS. V was trimmed by 4 bases and J by 2 bases, leaving 8 bases between them. The CDR3 runs 13 residues. The CDR3 coding sequence is TGTGCCAGCAGTGCTCAGGGGCAAGAGACCCAGTACTTC. This gives the protein CASSAQGQETQYF.

V is TRBV5-1 and J is TRBJ1-1; the match to TRBD1 covers 7 bases. CDR1 and CDR2 (germline): SGHRS, YFSETQ. V dropped 0 bases and J dropped 4; count of bases not matched to a gene: 3. CDR3 size: 14 residues. The CDR3 protein is CASSLEAGGTEAFF. The CDR3 DNA sequence: TGCGCCAGCAGCTTGGAGGCAGGGGGCACTGAAGCTTTCTTT.

V and J are TRBV6-1 and TRBJ2-1; D is unresolved. Germline V gene lookup returns CDR1 MNHNS and CDR2 SASEGT. The CDR3 has 16 residues. V lost 2 bases and J 0 bases, leaving 11 bases between the germline ends. The CDR3 sequence: CASSEILLPSYNEQFF. In DNA form, the CDR3 reads TGTGCCAGCAGTGAAATTCTGTTACCCTCCTACAATGAGCAGTTCTTC.

The chain has TRBV27 and TRBJ1-5; D not resolved. The CDR3 is 15 amino acids. CDR1 is MNHEY and CDR2 is SMNVEV in the germline V gene (reference sequence). Trimming took off 0 bases at V and 3 bases at J, with 9 bases between the two ends. CDR3 sequence reads: CASSLSKRPNQPQHF. The CDR3 DNA is TGTGCCAGCAGTTTATCGAAAAGGCCCAATCAGCCCCAGCATTTT.

CDR3 amino acids: CAWSVRSDTQYF. The DNA for the CDR3 is TGTGCCTGGAGTGTACGGTCAGATACGCAGTATTTT. The chain uses TRBV30 and TRBJ2-3, with D hard to call. Germline assignment: CDR1 GTSNPN and CDR2 SVGIG (reference sequence). Trimming left V 0 bases short and J 4 bases short, with 5 bases between. The CDR3 has 12 residues.

Remarks on this clone: The sample carries other DNA sequences with the same CDR3. This chain uses TRBV7-9 with TRBJ2-7, with TRBD1 matching 10 bases. The CDR3 runs 14 residues. Germline V gene sequence: CDR1 SEHNR, CDR2 FQNEAQ (reference sequence). Trimming took 5 bases from V and 3 from J; bases not matched to a gene: 4. DNA of the CDR3: TGTGCCAGCAGCCCGAGGGACAGGGGCTACGAGCAGTACTTC. Translated: CASSPRDRGYEQYF.

This clone was recorded once. This chain connects TRBV13 to TRBJ2-7, with D unclear. The V and J ends lost 6 bases and 6 bases respectively, with 9 bases between them. CDR3 size: 11 residues. Germline loops: CDR1 PRHDT, CDR2 FYEKMQ (reference sequence). The CDR3 nucleotides read TGTGCCAGCAGATCTTACGGCGAGCAGTACTTC. The encoded protein is CASRSYGEQYF.

The rearrangement uses TRBV4-3 and TRBJ2-7, with 8 nucleotides matching TRBD2. The V gene's germline CDR1 is LGHNA and CDR2 YSLEER. The V segment lost 4 bases and the J segment 2 bases; nucleotides outside the gene matches: 7. The CDR3 consists of 15 residues. CDR3 amino acids: CASSPGLAGPYEQYF. CDR3 nucleotides: TGCGCCAGCAGCCCCGGGCTAGCGGGCCCCTACGAGCAGTACTTC.

The chain joins TRBV7-2 to TRBJ2-1; the D call may be TRBD1 or TRBD2 (5 bases each). V was pared by 2 bases and J by 8 bases, with 16 bases between. Germline values: CDR1 SGHTA, CDR2 FQGNSA. The CDR3 consists of 15 residues. The CDR3: CASSLLNGADDEQFF. CDR3 nucleotides: TGTGCCAGCAGCTTACTCAACGGGGCCGACGATGAGCAGTTCTTC.

The chain employs TRBV28 and TRBJ2-6, with no clear D. Trimming removed 2 bases from V and 1 base from J, with 3 bases in between. CDR1 is MDHEN, CDR2 SYDVKM, per germline. The CDR3 loop spans 14 amino acids. The chain's CDR3 is CASSLDSGANVLTF. For the CDR3, the DNA is TGTGCCAGCAGTTTAGATTCTGGGGCCAACGTCCTGACTTTC.

The table lists this clone with a few counts. The CDR3 loop reads CASTGQRYNEQFF. The CDR3 DNA reads TGTGCCAGCACGGGACAGCGCTACAATGAGCAGTTCTTC. The rearrangement uses TRBV27 and TRBJ2-1, with 7 bases lining up with TRBD1. The V segment lost 7 bases and the J segment 3 bases; nucleotides outside the gene matches: 3. The germline V gene has CDR1 MNHEY and CDR2 SMNVEV (reference sequence). The CDR3 totals 13 residues.

This clone was counted between two and nine times. The rearrangement joins TRBV28 to TRBJ1-4, with 10 bases lining up with TRBD1. Germline CDR1 is MDHEN and CDR2 is SYDVKM. The CDR3 consists of 14 residues. V shed 5 bases, J shed 8 bases, and the junction held 5 bases outside the gene matches. CDR3 sequence (DNA): TGTGCCAGCAGTCGGGACAGGGGTCACGAAAAACTGTTTTTT. This translates into CASSRDRGHEKLFF.

This clone was observed a handful of times. The chain combines TRBV9 with TRBJ2-1; the D is unclear. The CDR3 loop spans 11 amino acids. Germline V gene lookup returns CDR1 SGDLS and CDR2 YYNGEE. V gave up 0 bases and J gave up 8 bases, with 3 bases separating them. CDR3 residues: CASSVEDEQFF. CDR3 in DNA: TGTGCCAGCAGCGTAGAGGATGAGCAGTTCTTC.

The chain is built from TRBV11-3 and TRBJ2-1, with a possible D match to TRBD2 (6 bases). V was trimmed by 1 base and J by 9 bases, leaving 10 bases between them. The germline CDR1 and CDR2 sequences are SGHNT and YENEEA. CDR3 size: 13 residues. The DNA of the CDR3 is TGTGCCAGCAGCTTAGCCACTAGCTTTGAGCAGTTCTTC. Translated: CASSLATSFEQFF.

The chain is built from TRBV9 and TRBJ1-4; D might be TRBD1 (5 bases). Germline lookup yields CDR1 SGDLS and CDR2 YYNGEE. CDR3 length: 16 amino acids. Trimming removed 4 bases at V and 2 bases at J, with 15 bases between. The CDR3 loop is CASSPFSEGTNEKLFF. The CDR3 DNA reads TGTGCCAGCAGCCCCTTCTCGGAGGGGACTAATGAAAAACTGTTTTTT.

This clone was found a few times. The J gene is TRBJ2-6, the V gene TRBV2; D is perhaps TRBD2 (5 bases). CDR1 is SNHLY and CDR2 is FYNNEI in the germline V gene. This CDR3 is 16 amino acids long. V was clipped by 4 bases and J by 1 base, with 11 bases between them. In nucleotides, the CDR3 is TGTGCCAGCAGTGTCCTGAGGGAGTCTGGGGCCAACGTCCTGACTTTC. Translating gives CASSVLRESGANVLTF.

This clone was detected only a few times. The gene calls are TRBV30 and TRBJ2-7; 7 bases line up with TRBD2. After removal of 1 base from V and 6 bases from J, the junction contained 9 bases not matched to a gene. Germline CDR1 reads GTSNPN; CDR2 reads SVGIG (reference sequence). This CDR3 has 14 residues. CDR3 loop: CAWSGGGSFGEQYF. In nucleotides, the CDR3 is TGTGCCTGGAGTGGGGGCGGGAGCTTCGGCGAGCAGTACTTC.

The chain joins TRBV6-5 to TRBJ2-7; D not certain. V lost 6 bases and J 2 bases, leaving 11 bases between the germline ends. The germline V gene encodes CDR1 MNHEY and CDR2 SVGAGI. The CDR3 covers 13 residues. CDR3: CASSLGGPYEQYF. Here the CDR3 DNA reads TGTGCCAGCAGCCTCGGCGGACCCTACGAGCAGTACTTC.

This clone showed up just a few times. The chain couples TRBV29-1 to TRBJ1-2; the D is unclear. The CDR3 consists of 11 residues. V dropped 7 bases and J dropped 8 bases, with 14 bases sitting between them. Germline CDR1 SQVTM, CDR2 ANQGSEA. The CDR3 coding sequence is TGCAGCGCACTTCTGGGAGGAGGCTACACCTTC. Translation gives CSALLGGGYTF.

The chain joins TRBV19 to TRBJ2-7; D may be TRBD2 (7 bases). V shed 5 bases and J shed 5 bases, with 13 bases lying between them. Germline V lookup: CDR1 LNHDA, CDR2 SQIVND (reference sequence). This CDR3 spans 13 amino acids. CDR3 sequence (DNA): TGTGCCAGTAGTGCGGGGGCAGGGAACGAGCAGTACTTC. This encodes CASSAGAGNEQYF.

This clone was observed a handful of times. The rearrangement joins TRBV9 to TRBJ2-7; 9 bases agree with TRBD2. The germline V gene encodes CDR1 SGDLS and CDR2 YYNGEE. The CDR3 consists of 14 residues. V lost 6 bases, J lost 5 bases, and 9 bases stayed unmatched. In DNA, the CDR3 is TGTGCCAGCACCCCGTCGGCTAGCGGGAACGAGCAGTACTTC. It codes for CASTPSASGNEQYF.

This chain joins TRBV28 and TRBJ2-1; the match to TRBD2 covers 9 bases. Germline lookup yields CDR1 MDHEN and CDR2 SYDVKM. CDR3 size: 15 residues. Trimming took 4 bases from V and 5 from J; bases not matched to a gene: 6. The CDR3: CASSSRLAGNNEQFF. CDR3 nucleotide sequence: TGTGCCAGCAGTTCAAGGCTAGCGGGAAACAATGAGCAGTTCTTC.

This rearrangement joins TRBV29-1 to TRBJ2-1; no clear D. The V and J ends lost 0 bases and 5 bases respectively, with 8 bases between them. The V gene's germline CDR1 is SQVTM and CDR2 ANQGSEA. This CDR3 comprises 13 residues. CDR3 nucleotides: TGCAGCGTTGAAGATCAGGCGGACAATGAGCAGTTCTTC. As protein: CSVEDQADNEQFF.

The J gene is TRBJ1-5, the V gene TRBV30; D is unresolved. This CDR3 contains 12 residues. The germline V gene encodes CDR1 GTSNPN and CDR2 SVGIG (reference sequence). Trimming took off 2 bases at V and 4 bases at J, with 6 bases between the two ends. DNA of the CDR3: TGTGCCTGGAGTCGGTGGAATCAGCCCCAGCATTTT. As protein: CAWSRWNQPQHF.

This clone has a handful of counts. The V call is TRBV5-1, the J call TRBJ2-3, with TRBD2 identical over 8 bases. This CDR3 has 15 residues. Germline V gene lookup returns CDR1 SGHRS and CDR2 YFSETQ. With 1 base clipped from V and 2 bases from J, the junction kept 3 bases outside the gene matches. CDR3 nucleotides: TGCGCCAGCAGCTTGAGAGCGGGAGCCACAGATACGCAGTATTTT. It is translated as CASSLRAGATDTQYF.

CDR3 DNA: TGTGCCAGCAGTGCCGGGACTAGCTTCAACGAGCAGTACTTC. This encodes CASSAGTSFNEQYF. The V call is TRBV2, the J call TRBJ2-7; 9 bases fit TRBD2. V shed 4 bases and J 5 bases; nucleotides not matched to a gene: 6. Germline CDR1 SNHLY, CDR2 FYNNEI. The CDR3 has 14 residues.

V is TRBV7-9 and J is TRBJ2-3; the match to TRBD1 covers 9 bases. The CDR3 totals 15 residues. Germline CDR1 is SEHNR and CDR2 is FQNEAQ (reference sequence). V shed 4 bases, J shed 7 bases, and the junction held 9 bases outside the gene matches. The CDR3 DNA is TGTGCCAGCAGCTCCACCGGGACAGGGAAAAATACGCAGTATTTT. It is translated as CASSSTGTGKNTQYF.